This T cell receptor (beta chain) comes out of a study of early T cells in non-severe SARS-CoV-2 infection. TCRdb fed the 5' RACE reads into MiXCR, producing one record per CDR3 protein. Counted here are under 30,000 distinct CDR3 sequences, around 5% occurring once; the ten biggest clones make up about 6.5%. V lost 7 bases and J lost 2, with 6 bases in between. The CDR3 contains 12 residues. Germline loops: CDR1 MNHNY, CDR2 SVGAGI (reference sequence). This clonotype has a count of ten or more. Specimen: whole blood. The clonotype originates from an adult who was a healthcare worker with PCR-confirmed SARS-CoV-2 infection or an uninfected control (not recorded which). The chain links TRBV6-6 to TRBJ1-5; D is uncertain. The CDR3 reads CASKQGNQPQHF. The CDR3 DNA follows: TGTGCCAGCAAGCAAGGCAATCAGCCCCAGCATTTT.